The T cell receptor (beta chain) described here comes from a study of tissue T cells after allogeneic stem cell transplantation. Germline loops: CDR1 MGHDK, CDR2 SYGVNS. CDR3 length equals 14 residues. The V and J ends lost 5 bases and 0 bases respectively, with 10 bases between them. TCRbeta CDR3 was sequenced at survey depth with template counts. The data were produced by immunoSEQ multiplex PCR, yet TCRdb's version contains in-frame clones alone and is incomplete. The profile shows over a thousand clones, roughly four fifths of them singletons. This clone was detected once. The rearrangement links TRBV25-1 to TRBJ1-2; TRBD1 is a possible D gene (5 bases). This clonotype originated in a male patient aged 35-70 years with steroid-refractory graft-versus-host disease after an allogeneic stem cell transplant. Some T cells may trace back to the graft donor. The sample here was spleen tissue, taken at autopsy. Here the CDR3 DNA reads TGTGCCAGCAGTCCCCAGGGTTCTAACTATGGCTACACCTTC. Its protein product is CASSPQGSNYGYTF.